The 27 T cell receptor beta chains given below trace back to one sample, sequenced in a study of blood T cell repertoires in COVID-19. Libraries were prepared by immunoSEQ multiplex PCR; TCRdb keeps only in-frame clonotypes and omits some of them. The data contain fewer than 200,000 clones, around 90% of them singletons. The specimen was peripheral blood. These TCRs come from a man between 60 and 75 years old with active or convalescent COVID-19.

The table lists this clone with a few counts. The chain links TRBV24-1 to TRBJ2-1; no reliable D call. Germline CDR1 KGHDR, CDR2 SFDVKD. Trimming cost V 3 bases and J 2 bases, with 13 bases left between them. The CDR3 sequence is 16 residues long. In DNA, the CDR3 is TGTGCCACCAGTGATCGAGACTCATGGGCCTACAATGAGCAGTTCTTC. Its protein is CATSDRDSWAYNEQFF.

The rearrangement links TRBV11-2 to TRBJ1-2, with D perhaps matching TRBD1 (5 bases). In germline, CDR1 is SGHAT, CDR2 FQNNGV. CDR3 size: 13 residues. V was cut by 3 bases and J by 8 bases, with 13 bases left in between. CDR3 nucleotides: TGTGCCAGCAGCTTCGGGGCGGGGGGGGGCTACACCTTC. Translating gives CASSFGAGGGYTF. Together with reference TRBV11-2 and TRBJ1-2, the CDR3 gives the full variable domain: EAGVAQSPRYKIIEKRQSVAFWCNPISGHATLYWYQQILGQGPKLLIQFQNNGVVDDSQLPKDRFSAERLKGVDSTLKIQPAKLEDSAVYLCASSFGAGGGYTFGSGTRLTVV.

The chain couples TRBV11-2 to TRBJ1-2, with no clear D. V lost 3 bases, J lost 8 bases, and 13 bases lay in between. The CDR3 sequence is 13 residues long. Germline lookup yields CDR1 SGHAT and CDR2 FQNNGV. Here the CDR3 reads CASSFTLSSGYTF. In nucleotides, the CDR3 is TGTGCCAGCAGCTTTACTCTCTCCTCGGGCTACACCTTC.

V gene TRBV18 combines with J gene TRBJ1-1; D might be TRBD1 (5 bases). The CDR3 spans 14 residues. The V gene's germline CDR1 is KGHSH and CDR2 LQKENI. Trimming removed 5 bases from V and 7 bases from J, with 17 bases in between. The CDR3 protein is CASSKKRGDGEAFF. The CDR3 nucleotides read TGTGCCAGCTCAAAAAAACGGGGGGATGGTGAAGCTTTCTTT.

The chain combines TRBV6-5 with TRBJ1-2, with unresolved D. Germline V gene lookup returns CDR1 MNHEY and CDR2 SVGAGI. The V and J ends lost 6 bases and 10 bases respectively, with 15 bases between them. This CDR3 is built from 12 residues. This CDR3 reads CASRVPGRYYTF. The CDR3 DNA reads as TGTGCCAGCAGGGTCCCCGGGAGGTACTACACCTTC.

This clone was counted once. The chain links TRBV5-1 to TRBJ1-6, with TRBD1 identical over 8 bases. V shed 3 bases and J 19 bases; nucleotides not matched to a gene: 15. Germline assignment: CDR1 SGHRS and CDR2 YFSETQ. CDR3 length equals 14 residues. This CDR3 reads CASSSTRDGTGLHF. CDR3 nucleotides: TGCGCCAGCAGCTCCACAAGGGATGGGACAGGACTACACTTT. Variable domain in full (rest from reference TRBV5-1 and TRBJ1-6): KAGVTQTPRYLIKTRGQQVTLSCSPISGHRSVSWYQQTPGQGLQFLFEYFSETQRNKGNFPGRFSGRQFSNSRSEMNVSTLELGDSALYLCASSSTRDGTGLHFGNGTRLTVT.

V is TRBV3-1 (or the pseudogene TRBV3-2) and J is TRBJ1-3; unclear D gene. Germline V gene data show CDR1 as LGHDT and CDR2 as YNNKEL (reference sequence). Trimming removed 5 bases from V and 8 bases from J, with 10 bases in between. The CDR3 has 12 residues. CDR3 amino acids: CASSSSGHTIYF. The DNA for the CDR3 is TGTGCCAGCAGCTCCTCAGGCCACACCATATATTTT.

The chain is built from TRBV20-1 and TRBJ1-1; D perhaps matches TRBD1 (5 bases). The CDR3 runs to 14 residues. V gave up 3 bases and J gave up 4 bases, with 15 bases separating them. CDR1 and CDR2 from the germline V gene are DFQATT and SNEGSKA (reference sequence). This CDR3 is CSASQGGFGTEAFF. Written as DNA, the CDR3 is TGCAGTGCTAGTCAGGGAGGATTCGGCACTGAAGCTTTCTTT.

The chain employs TRBV19 and TRBJ2-6; TRBD1 matches at 7 bases. Per the germline V gene, CDR1 is LNHDA and CDR2 is SQIVND (reference sequence). The CDR3 sequence is 18 residues long. V trimming: 5 bases; J trimming: 0 bases; junction bases outside the gene matches: 10. DNA of the CDR3: TGTGCCAGTAGTTTGGGGGATCCAGGGGGCTCTGGGGCCAACGTCCTGACTTTC. It is translated as CASSLGDPGGSGANVLTF. Complete variable domain (other parts from reference TRBV19 and TRBJ2-6): DGGITQSPKYLFRKEGQNVTLSCEQNLNHDAMYWYRQDPGQGLRLIYYSQIVNDFQKGDIAEGYSVSREKKESFPLTVTSAQKNPTAFYLCASSLGDPGGSGANVLTFGAGSRLTVL.

The rearrangement links TRBV10-2 to TRBJ1-5; TRBD1 agrees at 9 bases. The germline gives CDR1 WSHSY, CDR2 SAAADI. The CDR3 is made up of 17 amino acids. The V segment lost 5 bases and the J segment 7 bases; nucleotides outside the gene matches: 15. Here the CDR3 reads CASSPRPTGTGLQPQHF. The CDR3 DNA is TGCGCCAGCAGTCCCAGACCAACCGGGACAGGGCTCCAGCCCCAGCATTTT.

V and J are TRBV11-2 and TRBJ2-1; 13 positions agree with TRBD2. With 4 bases clipped from V and 4 bases from J, the junction kept 10 bases outside the gene matches. Germline CDR1 is SGHAT and CDR2 is FQNNGV. CDR3 size: 18 residues. This CDR3 reads CASSSRTSGGPSYNEQFF. Here the CDR3 DNA reads TGTGCCAGCAGCTCGAGGACTAGCGGGGGACCATCGTACAATGAGCAGTTCTTC.

This chain joins TRBV6-2 or TRBV6-3 and TRBJ2-4; D not certain. V lost 0 bases to trimming and J lost 2 bases, with 11 bases between them. The CDR3 covers 16 residues. The germline V gene has CDR1 MNHEY and CDR2 SVGEGT. CDR3 DNA sequence: TGTGCCAGCAGTTACTCTCGGGTTCAGACCAAAAACATTCAGTACTTC. Its protein product is CASSYSRVQTKNIQYF.

The rearrangement joins TRBV19 to TRBJ1-1; tentative D call: TRBD1 (5 bases). Trimming shortened V by 8 bases and J by 5 bases, and 15 bases separated the two germline ends. Germline values: CDR1 LNHDA, CDR2 SQIVND (reference sequence). CDR3 length: 13 residues. CDR3 residues: CASHPWGETEAFF. For the CDR3, the DNA is TGTGCCAGTCACCCCTGGGGGGAAACTGAAGCTTTCTTT.

The chain recombines TRBV6-5 with TRBJ1-6, with 7 bases identical to TRBD1. From germline, CDR1 is MNHEY and CDR2 SVGAGI. The V gene end was trimmed by 4 bases and the J gene end by 8 bases; junction bases not matched to a gene: 8. The CDR3 length is 15 residues. DNA of the CDR3: TGTGCCAGCAGTTTTAGATGGGACAGATATTCACCCCTCCACTTT. Translation gives CASSFRWDRYSPLHF.

The CDR3 loop is CASSKEGSGEFQPQHF. The CDR3 DNA reads as TGTGCCAGCAGCAAAGAAGGGTCAGGGGAGTTTCAGCCCCAGCATTTT. The rearrangement links TRBV21-1 to TRBJ1-5; the table calls TRBD1, which could not be checked here. TRBV21-1 is a documented pseudogene. The CDR3 length is 16 residues.

The CDR3 DNA is TGCAGCGTTGTTGGACAGGGGAATGGCTACACCTTC. Residues: CSVVGQGNGYTF. The chain combines TRBV29-1 with TRBJ1-2; 9 bases fit TRBD1. J lost 6 bases, V lost 4 bases, and 3 bases had no gene match. CDR3 length: 12 amino acids. Germline V gene data show CDR1 as SQVTM and CDR2 as ANQGSEA.

This sequence joins TRBV6-4 and TRBJ2-1; 11 bases line up with TRBD1. In germline, CDR1 is MRHNA, CDR2 SNTAGT. This CDR3 comprises 16 residues. V was clipped by 0 bases and J by 7 bases; unmatched bases: 5. The CDR3 nucleotides are TGTGCCAGCAGTGACTCCGGACAGGGGGCGAGAAATGAGCAGTTCTTC. Translated: CASSDSGQGARNEQFF.

The chain uses TRBV4-2 and TRBJ2-2; 10 bases map to TRBD2. Germline lookup yields CDR1 LGHNA and CDR2 YNFKEQ. The V gene end was trimmed by 4 bases and the J gene end by 5 bases; junction bases not matched to a gene: 10. The CDR3 extends over 17 amino acids. The DNA for the CDR3 is TGTGCCAGCAGCCCAAGATCAGCGGGGGGGCGGACCGGGGAGCTGTTTTTT. It codes for CASSPRSAGGRTGELFF.

This clone was picked up a small number of times. The chain employs TRBV5-1 and TRBJ1-1; tentatively, D is TRBD1 (6 bases). V was clipped by 6 bases and J by 3 bases, with 15 bases between them. From germline, CDR1 is SGHRS and CDR2 YFSETQ. CDR3 length equals 14 residues. CDR3 loop: CASTSTGSDTEAFF. In DNA, the CDR3 is TGCGCCAGCACCTCTACAGGGTCGGACACTGAAGCTTTCTTT. The full variable domain, rest sourced from reference TRBV5-1 and TRBJ1-1, is KAGVTQTPRYLIKTRGQQVTLSCSPISGHRSVSWYQQTPGQGLQFLFEYFSETQRNKGNFPGRFSGRQFSNSRSEMNVSTLELGDSALYLCASTSTGSDTEAFFGQGTRLTVV.

The chain is built from TRBV5-1 and TRBJ1-6; 7 nucleotides line up with TRBD1. Losses at the gene ends were 0 bases for V and 3 bases for J; bases not matched to a gene: 3. CDR1 and CDR2 (germline): SGHRS, YFSETQ. This CDR3 has 16 residues. CDR3 DNA sequence: TGCGCCAGCAGCTTGGGGACAGGCGACTATAATTCACCCCTCCACTTT. This gives the protein CASSLGTGDYNSPLHF.

This clone appeared a single time. The gene calls are TRBV11-2 and TRBJ1-6; D gene ambiguous. Germline assignment: CDR1 SGHAT and CDR2 FQNNGV. The V and J ends lost 5 bases and 7 bases respectively, with 12 bases between them. This CDR3 comprises 14 residues. The chain's CDR3 is CASSPTFLNSPLHF. CDR3 DNA sequence: TGTGCCAGCAGCCCGACTTTCCTGAATTCACCCCTCCACTTT. The whole variable domain, remainder taken from reference TRBV11-2 and TRBJ1-6, is EAGVAQSPRYKIIEKRQSVAFWCNPISGHATLYWYQQILGQGPKLLIQFQNNGVVDDSQLPKDRFSAERLKGVDSTLKIQPAKLEDSAVYLCASSPTFLNSPLHFGNGTRLTVT.

The rearrangement joins TRBV6-5 to TRBJ1-2; TRBD1 might be the D (6 bases). The V and J ends lost 6 bases and 2 bases respectively, with 10 bases between them. Germline lookup yields CDR1 MNHEY and CDR2 SVGAGI. The CDR3 is made up of 13 amino acids. CDR3 sequence: CASSATGNYGYTF. The DNA of the CDR3 is TGTGCCAGCAGCGCCACAGGGAACTATGGCTACACCTTC.

The rearrangement joins TRBV19 to TRBJ1-1; 8 bases map to TRBD1. Germline lookup yields CDR1 LNHDA and CDR2 SQIVND (reference sequence). The length of the CDR3 is 13 residues. V lost 7 bases and J lost 5; bases outside the gene matches: 6. The CDR3 region has the DNA TGTGCCAGTACCAAAGACAGGGGAACTGAAGCTTTCTTT. This translates into CASTKDRGTEAFF.

The genes are TRBV30 and TRBJ2-4; TRBD1 is a possible D gene (5 bases). V gave up 3 bases and J gave up 7 bases, with 13 bases separating them. Per the germline V gene, CDR1 is GTSNPN and CDR2 is SVGIG (reference sequence). CDR3 length equals 13 residues. The DNA of the CDR3 is TGTGCCTGGAGGCCGGTTCCAGGGAACATTCAGTACTTC. Amino acid sequence: CAWRPVPGNIQYF.

On this clone: Germline is not matched at one junction end, which may reflect a read error. J is TRBJ2-2 and V is TRBV11-2; TRBD2 aligns across 9 bases. The germline CDR1 and CDR2 sequences are SGHAT and FQNNGV. The CDR3 totals 15 residues. The CDR3 loop is CASSLEFVGTSPPAF. CDR3 bases: TGTGCCAGCAGCTTAGAGTTCGTAGGGACTAGCCCGCCGGCTTTT. Drawing the rest from reference TRBV11-2 and TRBJ2-2, the complete variable domain is EAGVAQSPRYKIIEKRQSVAFWCNPISGHATLYWYQQILGQGPKLLIQFQNNGVVDDSQLPKDRFSAERLKGVDSTLKIQPAKLEDSAVYLCASSLEFVGTSPPAFGEGSRLTVL.

The V gene is TRBV6-5, the J gene TRBJ2-3; TRBD2 might be the D (5 bases). The germline V and J ends were trimmed by 0 bases and 0 bases, with 10 bases remaining between them. Germline CDR1 and CDR2: MNHEY and SVGAGI. The CDR3 contains 16 residues. The CDR3 here is CASSYSPSPSTDTQYF. The CDR3 DNA reads TGTGCCAGCAGTTACTCGCCTAGCCCTAGCACAGATACGCAGTATTTT.

V is TRBV29-1 and J is TRBJ1-1, with 7 bases aligning to TRBD1. Germline CDR1 and CDR2: SQVTM and ANQGSEA. This CDR3 has 14 residues. V lost 6 bases and J lost 4; bases outside the gene matches: 11. The CDR3 nucleotides are TGCAGCGTCCGAGGACAGGCTCGCGGCACTGAAGCTTTCTTT. Its translation is CSVRGQARGTEAFF.